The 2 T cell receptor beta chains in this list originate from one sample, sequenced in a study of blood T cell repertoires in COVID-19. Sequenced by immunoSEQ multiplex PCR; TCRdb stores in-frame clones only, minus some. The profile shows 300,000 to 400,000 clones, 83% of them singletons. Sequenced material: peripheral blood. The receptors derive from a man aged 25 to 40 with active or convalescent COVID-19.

In nucleotides, the CDR3 is TGCGCCAGCAGTCAATCTCCGGAGGGCCCTATGAACACTGAAGCTTTCTTT. Protein sequence: CASSQSPEGPMNTEAFF. The genes are TRBV23-1 and TRBJ1-1; D unclear. TRBV23-1 is reported as an ORF; its role is uncertain. The CDR3 sequence is 17 residues long. V dropped 0 bases and J dropped 0 bases, with 14 bases sitting between them.

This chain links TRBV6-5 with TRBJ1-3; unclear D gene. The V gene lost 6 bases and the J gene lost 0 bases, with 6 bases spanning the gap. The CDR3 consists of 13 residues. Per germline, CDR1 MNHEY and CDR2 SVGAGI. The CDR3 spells CASRPSSGNTIYF. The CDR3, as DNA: TGTGCCAGCAGGCCGAGCTCTGGAAACACCATATATTTT.